The 32 T cell receptor beta chains below were found in one sample sequenced in a study of PD-L1 blockade in urothelial cancer (TCRdb year 2017). Libraries were prepared through the immunoSEQ multiplex PCR assay. TCRdb took this table from immuneACCESS and kept in-frame rearrangements with V and J called. Such tables lack part of the clones; where checked against another copy, unresolved V genes explain under half of the gap, and the rest is unexplained. For this sample the table gives about 26,000 clones, of which around 88% were detected only once. Of the sample, roughly 30% falls within the top ten clones. The material was PBMCs, obtained around atezolizumab (anti-PD-L1) treatment. The receptors derive from a man in his 60s with urothelial cancer.

V usage is TRBV5-1 and J usage is TRBJ1-1, with TRBD1 identical over 8 bases. Germline loops: CDR1 SGHRS, CDR2 YFSETQ. V was clipped by 4 bases and J by 6 bases; unmatched bases: 8. The CDR3 contains 14 residues. CDR3 coding DNA: TGCGCCAGCAGCCTGGCGGACAGGGTCTCTGAAGCTTTCTTT. Translation gives CASSLADRVSEAFF.

The chain carries TRBV21-1 and TRBJ2-7; the table assigns TRBD2, which was not confirmed against the DNA. TRBV21-1 is a pseudogene. The CDR3 spans 15 residues. The CDR3 coding sequence is TGTGCCAGCAGCACGGGGGAGCAAACCTCCTACGAGCAGTACTTC. This codes for CASSTGEQTSYEQYF.

In its sample, this clone was seen a few times. This chain connects TRBV19 to TRBJ2-2; 8 bases match TRBD1. The CDR3 length is 15 residues. Per the germline V gene, CDR1 is LNHDA and CDR2 is SQIVND (reference sequence). Germline trimming cut 6 bases from V and 1 base from J; bases unmatched to any gene: 4. CDR3 residues: CASRPGGLNTGELFF. For the CDR3, the DNA is TGTGCCAGTAGACCAGGGGGCCTGAACACCGGGGAGCTGTTTTTT.

This chain connects TRBV4-1 to TRBJ1-6; 8 bases line up with TRBD1. Germline V lookup: CDR1 MGHRA, CDR2 YSYEKL. V shed 6 bases, J shed 7 bases, and the junction held 5 bases outside the gene matches. CDR3 length equals 14 residues. In DNA form, the CDR3 reads TGCGCCAGCAGGGCCGGGACAGGCAATTCACCCCTCCACTTT. Amino acids: CASRAGTGNSPLHF.

There are a few counts of this clone. This chain connects TRBV10-1 to TRBJ1-5; D remains ambiguous. The CDR3 loop spans 13 amino acids. Germline V gives CDR1 WNHNN, CDR2 SYGVQD (reference sequence). The V gene lost 3 bases and the J gene lost 6 bases, with 9 bases spanning the gap. CDR3 loop: CASSESGGQPQHF. The CDR3 nucleotides read TGCGCCAGCAGTGAATCGGGAGGTCAGCCCCAGCATTTT.

The chain links TRBV6-5 to TRBJ2-2, with D possibly TRBD1 on 5 matching bases. This CDR3 has 16 amino acids. In germline, CDR1 is MNHEY, CDR2 SVGAGI. Trimming took off 2 bases at V and 2 bases at J, with 12 bases between the two ends. The DNA for the CDR3 is TGTGCCAGCAGTTACACGAATCAGGGTAACACCGGGGAGCTGTTTTTT. It encodes CASSYTNQGNTGELFF.

This rearrangement joins TRBV27 to TRBJ1-5; D might be TRBD1 (5 bases). The length of the CDR3 is 13 residues. Deletions cut 6 bases from V and 4 bases from J, with 10 bases between. Germline V gene lookup returns CDR1 MNHEY and CDR2 SMNVEV (reference sequence). CDR3 DNA sequence: TGTGCCAGCAGACACGACAGAAATCAGCCCCAGCATTTT. Translation: CASRHDRNQPQHF.

CDR3 loop: CASRLKGSGETQYF. CDR3 nucleotide sequence: TGTGCCAGCAGACTCAAAGGATCCGGGGAGACCCAGTACTTC. The chain carries TRBV7-2 and TRBJ2-5; no clear D gene. V was trimmed by 6 bases and J by 5 bases, leaving 16 bases between them. The CDR3 runs 14 residues. Germline CDR1 reads SGHTA; CDR2 reads FQGNSA.

The rearrangement links TRBV6-5 to TRBJ1-2, with D maybe TRBD1 (6 bases). Germline V gives CDR1 MNHEY, CDR2 SVGAGI. The CDR3 totals 14 residues. Trimming removed 2 bases at V and 2 bases at J, with 9 bases between. DNA for the CDR3: TGTGCCAGCAGTTACCTCGACAGGAACTATGGCTACACCTTC. This gives the protein CASSYLDRNYGYTF.

The gene calls are TRBV5-1 and TRBJ2-1, with 7 bases fitting TRBD1. The CDR3 runs 16 residues. The V gene's germline CDR1 is SGHRS and CDR2 YFSETQ. V dropped 3 bases and J dropped 0; count of bases not matched to a gene: 6. CDR3 coding DNA: TGCGCCAGCAGCTATAACAGGGGAGTCTCCTACAATGAGCAGTTCTTC. This translates into CASSYNRGVSYNEQFF.

The V call is TRBV7-2, the J call TRBJ2-5; 8 bases map to TRBD2. With V trimmed by 5 bases and J by 5 bases, 7 bases remained unmatched. The CDR3 contains 14 residues. Germline values: CDR1 SGHTA, CDR2 FQGNSA. CDR3 amino acids: CASSVSGAGETQYF. Here the CDR3 DNA reads TGTGCCAGCAGCGTTAGCGGGGCGGGGGAGACCCAGTACTTC.

In regard to this clone: Other DNA variants within this sample encode the same CDR3. This sequence joins TRBV6-5 and TRBJ2-7; TRBD1 aligns across 7 bases. In germline, CDR1 is MNHEY, CDR2 SVGAGI. This CDR3 comprises 13 residues. V shed 2 bases and J 2 bases; nucleotides not matched to a gene: 0. CDR3 DNA: TGTGCCAGCAGTTACGACAGGGCCTACGAGCAGTACTTC. This codes for CASSYDRAYEQYF.

V usage is TRBV6-6 and J usage is TRBJ1-1, with a possible D match to TRBD1 (5 bases). CDR1 is MNHNY and CDR2 is SVGAGI in the germline V gene (reference sequence). This CDR3 contains 15 residues. V dropped 0 bases and J dropped 8 bases, with 16 bases sitting between them. DNA for the CDR3: TGTGCCAGCAGTTACTCGACCGGGCAGGGCGGCGAAGCTTTCTTT. Its translation: CASSYSTGQGGEAFF.

The chain links TRBV5-1 to TRBJ2-5, with a weak D call TRBD1 (5 bases). Trimming stripped 0 bases from V and 1 base from J, with 10 bases between. This CDR3 comprises 15 residues. CDR1 is SGHRS, CDR2 YFSETQ, per germline. The chain's CDR3 is CASSLAVGPQETQYF. The CDR3 bases are TGCGCCAGCAGCTTGGCCGTGGGGCCCCAAGAGACCCAGTACTTC.

The chain recombines TRBV10-2 with TRBJ1-2, with D maybe TRBD1 (5 bases). The CDR3 runs 14 residues. V lost 0 bases and J 8 bases, leaving 13 bases between the germline ends. The V gene's germline CDR1 is WSHSY and CDR2 SAAADI. The CDR3 sequence is CASSESRQPGGYTF. CDR3 DNA: TGCGCCAGCAGTGAGTCGAGGCAGCCAGGGGGCTACACCTTC.

CDR3 residues: CASSPRLSSQRRGYTF. In nucleotides, the CDR3 is TGTGCCAGCAGTCCCCGCCTTTCTTCCCAGCGTAGGGGCTACACCTTC. The chain joins TRBV5-8 to TRBJ1-2; D remains unclear. Germline CDR1 is SGHTS and CDR2 is YDEGEE. The CDR3 runs 16 residues. With 5 bases removed from V and 8 bases from J, the gap between germline ends came to 25 bases.

The chain recombines TRBV6-6 with TRBJ2-3; the D is unclear. The germline V gene has CDR1 MNHNY and CDR2 SVGAGI (reference sequence). Trimming cost V 6 bases and J 2 bases, with 9 bases left between them. The CDR3 has 13 residues. CDR3 nucleotides: TGTGCCAGCAGCTCCCAGGACACAGATACGCAGTATTTT. It translates to CASSSQDTDTQYF.

This chain joins TRBV20-1 and TRBJ1-2; no reliable D call. Germline V gene lookup returns CDR1 DFQATT and CDR2 SNEGSKA (reference sequence). The CDR3 has 11 amino acids. Trimming removed 4 bases from V and 0 bases from J, with 3 bases in between. The CDR3 sequence: CSAIANYGYTF. CDR3 DNA sequence: TGCAGTGCTATCGCTAACTATGGCTACACCTTC.

This clone was picked up one time. The chain combines TRBV5-6 with TRBJ1-1; the match to TRBD1 covers 10 bases. The CDR3 extends over 17 amino acids. J gave up 1 base and V 0 bases, and 6 bases lay outside the gene matches. CDR1 is SGHDT and CDR2 is YYEEEE in the germline V gene. The DNA of the CDR3 is TGTGCCAGCAGCTTGGTTGGACAGGGGGGATGGAACACTGAAGCTTTCTTT. Its protein is CASSLVGQGGWNTEAFF.

This chain connects TRBV7-9 to TRBJ1-5; D remains unclear. The ends were cut back, 1 base at V and 4 bases at J, with 8 bases in the middle. Germline values: CDR1 SEHNR, CDR2 FQNEAQ (reference sequence). The CDR3 spans 14 residues. The CDR3 here is CASSLGTENQPQHF. The CDR3 DNA sequence: TGTGCCAGCAGCTTAGGTACAGAAAATCAGCCCCAGCATTTT.

The chain joins TRBV19 to TRBJ1-5, with a tentative D call TRBD1 (6 bases). The CDR3 is made up of 16 amino acids. The germline V gene encodes CDR1 LNHDA and CDR2 SQIVND (reference sequence). Deletions cut 3 bases from V and 2 bases from J, with 14 bases between. The CDR3: CASSILPGAGNQPQHF. CDR3 sequence (DNA): TGTGCCAGTAGTATCCTCCCAGGGGCGGGCAATCAGCCCCAGCATTTT.

V and J are TRBV19 and TRBJ1-2; the match to TRBD1 covers 11 bases. Germline CDR1 and CDR2: LNHDA and SQIVND (reference sequence). The V and J ends lost 4 bases and 3 bases, in that order; junction bases with no gene match: 7. The CDR3 sequence is 16 residues long. This chain's CDR3 is CASSTPGQGGDYGYTF. As DNA, the CDR3 is TGTGCCAGTAGTACCCCGGGACAGGGGGGCGACTATGGCTACACCTTC.

The rearrangement joins TRBV5-8 to TRBJ2-5, with 11 bases aligning to TRBD1. After removal of 4 bases from V and 6 bases from J, the junction contained 5 bases not matched to a gene. The CDR3 length is 14 residues. Germline V gene lookup returns CDR1 SGHTS and CDR2 YDEGEE. The CDR3, as DNA: TGTGCCAGCAGCCGGACAGGGGGCTTGAAGACCCAGTACTTC. Translating it yields CASSRTGGLKTQYF.

J is TRBJ1-5 and V is TRBV15; possible D gene TRBD1, 6 bases. V gave up 1 base and J gave up 7 bases, with 11 bases separating them. This CDR3 has 14 residues. The germline V gene encodes CDR1 LNHNV and CDR2 YYDKDF (reference sequence). The CDR3 loop is CATSRGGGLQPQHF. The CDR3 DNA follows: TGTGCCACCAGCAGAGGGGGGGGCCTCCAGCCCCAGCATTTT.

This chain links TRBV7-9 with TRBJ1-5, with D perhaps TRBD1 (6 bases). CDR1 SEHNR and CDR2 FQNEAQ come from the germline V gene (reference sequence). V was clipped by 5 bases and J by 3 bases, with 17 bases between them. This CDR3 is built from 16 residues. In DNA form, the CDR3 reads TGTGCCAGCAGCCACTTATCGGGGGGCGACAATCAGCCCCAGCATTTT. Encoded protein: CASSHLSGGDNQPQHF.

This clone showed up just once. CDR3 in amino acids: CASSYLQGTEAFF. CDR3 nucleotide sequence: TGTGCCAGCAGCTACCTACAGGGAACTGAAGCTTTCTTT. The rearrangement joins TRBV11-3 to TRBJ1-1; TRBD1 is a possible D gene (6 bases). Trimming pared 4 bases from V and 5 bases from J, leaving 11 bases between. This CDR3 spans 13 amino acids. In germline, CDR1 is SGHNT, CDR2 YENEEA. Variable domain in full (rest from reference TRBV11-3 and TRBJ1-1): EAGVVQSPRYKIIEKKQPVAFWCNPISGHNTLYWYLQNLGQGPELLIRYENEEAVDDSQLPKDRFSAERLKGVDSTLKIQPAELGDSAVYLCASSYLQGTEAFFGQGTRLTVV.

The chain links TRBV16 to TRBJ2-2; D may be TRBD1 (6 bases). The CDR3 contains 15 residues. The V gene's germline CDR1 is KGHSY and CDR2 FQNENV. Deletions cut 2 bases from V and 2 bases from J, with 9 bases between. The CDR3: CASSQQQGNTGELFF. The CDR3 region has the DNA TGTGCCAGCAGCCAACAACAGGGTAACACCGGGGAGCTGTTTTTT.

The table lists this clone with a count of one. The chain uses TRBV5-1 and TRBJ2-2, with 7 bases identical to TRBD1. Per germline, CDR1 SGHRS and CDR2 YFSETQ. The CDR3 runs to 14 residues. V shed 4 bases, J shed 4 bases, and the junction held 4 bases outside the gene matches. CDR3 nucleotides: TGCGCCAGCAGCCCGACAGGGTCCACCGGGGAGCTGTTTTTT. Translation: CASSPTGSTGELFF.

The V gene is TRBV19, the J gene TRBJ1-4, with 9 bases matching TRBD1. CDR1 LNHDA and CDR2 SQIVND come from the germline V gene (reference sequence). V gave up 5 bases and J gave up 5 bases; unmatched junction bases: 6. The CDR3 length is 15 residues. CDR3 sequence (DNA): TGTGCCAGTAGTGGGGACAGGGTTGGGAATGAAAAACTGTTTTTT. Translating it yields CASSGDRVGNEKLFF.

CDR3 loop: CASSSNSRLASYEQYF. In DNA, the CDR3 is TGTGCCAGCAGTTCCAACTCAAGACTAGCGAGCTACGAGCAGTACTTC. The V gene is TRBV27, the J gene TRBJ2-7; 8 bases match TRBD2. The CDR3 contains 16 residues. CDR1 and CDR2 from the germline V gene are MNHEY and SMNVEV (reference sequence). J gave up 3 bases and V 4 bases, and 11 bases lay outside the gene matches.

The chain is built from TRBV4-1 and TRBJ2-5, with 11 positions matching TRBD2. V trimming: 0 bases; J trimming: 7 bases; junction bases outside the gene matches: 10. This CDR3 is built from 17 residues. Germline V gives CDR1 MGHRA, CDR2 YSYEKL. CDR3 protein: CASSQEISGLAGGTQYF. CDR3 nucleotide sequence: TGCGCCAGCAGCCAAGAAATCTCTGGGCTAGCGGGGGGGACCCAGTACTTC.

The rearrangement uses TRBV6-6 and TRBJ2-7; D might be TRBD2 (5 bases). Germline V lookup: CDR1 MNHNY, CDR2 SVGAGI (reference sequence). The CDR3 has 15 amino acids. The V end was cut by 1 base, the J end by 0 bases, with 10 bases between. CDR3 protein: CASSYYTRGSYEQYF. CDR3 bases: TGTGCCAGCAGTTACTACACTCGGGGCTCCTACGAGCAGTACTTC.